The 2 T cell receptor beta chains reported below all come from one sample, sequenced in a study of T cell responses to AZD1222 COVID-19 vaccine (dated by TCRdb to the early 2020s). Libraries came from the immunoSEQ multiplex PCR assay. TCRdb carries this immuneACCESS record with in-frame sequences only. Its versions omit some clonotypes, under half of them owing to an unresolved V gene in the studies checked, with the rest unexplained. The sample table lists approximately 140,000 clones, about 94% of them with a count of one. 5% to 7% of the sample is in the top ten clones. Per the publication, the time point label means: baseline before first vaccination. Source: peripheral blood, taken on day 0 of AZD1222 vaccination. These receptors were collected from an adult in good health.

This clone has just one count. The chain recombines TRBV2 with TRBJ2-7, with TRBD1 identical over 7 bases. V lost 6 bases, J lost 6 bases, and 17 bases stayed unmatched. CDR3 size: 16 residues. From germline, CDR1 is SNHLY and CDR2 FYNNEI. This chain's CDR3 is CASRESVRQGKSEQYF. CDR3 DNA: TGTGCCAGCAGGGAATCCGTGAGACAGGGTAAATCCGAGCAGTACTTC.

The CDR3 is CASSLRGGQPQHF. The DNA of the CDR3 is TGTGCCAGCAGCTTAAGGGGGGGACAGCCCCAGCATTTT. J is TRBJ1-5 and V is TRBV7-3; possible D gene TRBD1, 5 bases. Per the germline V gene, CDR1 is SGHTA and CDR2 is FQGTGA. Between the trimmed V and J ends, which lost 1 base and 7 bases, there was a span of 8 bases. This CDR3 contains 13 residues.